Included here is one T cell receptor (beta chain) sequence, with context. Its target is unknown. This specimen comes from a study of OX40 agonist ivuxolimab in advanced cancers. Study-level results: CD4+ and CD8+ T cells in blood underwent clonal expansion by week 6 at 0.1 to 3.0 mg/kg.

The assay was immunoSEQ multiplex PCR, and TCRdb's table has in-frame clones only and misses some. The repertoire holds 58,000 or so clones, with around 91% as singletons. CDR1 is SGDLS and CDR2 is YYNGEE in the germline V gene. CDR3 size: 15 residues. Trimming shortened V by 0 bases and J by 0 bases, and 10 bases separated the two germline ends. This chain joins TRBV9 and TRBJ2-7; D is perhaps TRBD1 (6 bases). The sequence was collected from an adult with an advanced solid tumor such as melanoma, head and neck, liver or kidney cancer. Specimen: CD4+ or CD8+ T cells sorted from blood, collected in a trial of the OX40 agonist ivuxolimab. The CDR3 protein is CASSVGGTTSYEQYF. CDR3 nucleotide sequence: TGTGCCAGCAGCGTAGGGGGGACAACCTCCTACGAGCAGTACTTC.